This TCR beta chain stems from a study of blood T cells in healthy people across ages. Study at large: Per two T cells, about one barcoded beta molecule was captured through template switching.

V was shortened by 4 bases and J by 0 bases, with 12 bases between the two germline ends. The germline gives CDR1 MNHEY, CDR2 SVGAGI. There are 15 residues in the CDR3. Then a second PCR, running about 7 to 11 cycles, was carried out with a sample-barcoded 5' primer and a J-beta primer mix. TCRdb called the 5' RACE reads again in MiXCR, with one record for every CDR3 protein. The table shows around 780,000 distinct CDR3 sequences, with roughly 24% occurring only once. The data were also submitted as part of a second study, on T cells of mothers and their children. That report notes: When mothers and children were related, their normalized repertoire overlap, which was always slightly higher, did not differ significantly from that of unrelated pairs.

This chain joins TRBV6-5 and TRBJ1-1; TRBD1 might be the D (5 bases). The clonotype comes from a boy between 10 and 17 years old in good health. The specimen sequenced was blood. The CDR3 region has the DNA TGTGCCAGCAGTTCCCCCCCGGGGCTGAACACTGAAGCTTTCTTT. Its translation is CASSSPPGLNTEAFF.